This TCR beta chain was profiled in a study of beta chain features in type 1 diabetes. Study-level results: A PCR bias possibly favoring shorter templates would apply equally to patients and controls.

This clone has just a few counts. The antigen remains unidentified. Every isolated RNA sample was fully reverse transcribed, so sequencing captured expressed TCRB transcripts. Profiling relied on immunoSEQ multiplex PCR, and the TCRdb table lists in-frame clones only, not all of them. The repertoire holds about half a million clones, over 25% seen once, with 0.05% to 0.065% in the top ten. Germline CDR1 reads GTSNPN; CDR2 reads SVGIG (reference sequence). V was pared by 1 base and J by 4 bases, with 5 bases of the junction left unmatched. CDR3 length: 14 amino acids. V gene TRBV30 combines with J gene TRBJ2-7; 9 bases are shared with TRBD1. The sequencing sample was made of naive CD4+ T cells from blood. The clonotype was recovered from a man aged 18 to 29 in good health. This CDR3 reads CAWSADRGLYEQYF. The CDR3 nucleotides read TGTGCCTGGAGTGCTGACAGGGGGTTGTACGAGCAGTACTTC.